The 24 T cell receptor beta chains below all came from one sample that was sequenced in a study of cytomegalovirus exposure and HLA in healthy donors. The PCR used 60 Vbeta and 13 Jbeta primers. Only in-frame clones appear in the TCRdb table, and some are missing; sequencing was by immunoSEQ multiplex PCR. The sample lists 150,000 to 200,000 clones; around 81% were seen once. Sequenced input: PBMCs. These TCRs come from a man aged 18 to 35 in good health and CMV-seronegative.

This clone came up a few times. This rearrangement joins TRBV6-5 to TRBJ2-7, with D possibly matching TRBD1 (6 bases). Germline values: CDR1 MNHEY, CDR2 SVGAGI. The ends were cut back, 6 bases at V and 3 bases at J, with 18 bases in the middle. There are 15 residues in the CDR3. The CDR3 is CASSPQGLNVYEQYF. The CDR3 DNA follows: TGTGCCAGCAGCCCACAGGGATTGAACGTCTACGAGCAGTACTTC.

The chain uses TRBV15 and TRBJ1-5, with 11 bases that match TRBD1. The V and J ends lost 5 bases and 7 bases, in that order; junction bases with no gene match: 4. CDR3 length equals 14 residues. The V gene's germline CDR1 is LNHNV and CDR2 YYDKDF (reference sequence). CDR3 in DNA: TGTGCCACCAGCCAGGACAGGGGGCGACAGCCCCAGCATTTT. Translating gives CATSQDRGRQPQHF.

DNA of the CDR3: TGTGCCAGCAGCTCTCTAGGGACAGGGGCTGAAAAACTGTTTTTT. It yields the protein CASSSLGTGAEKLFF. The gene calls are TRBV7-2 and TRBJ1-4, with 10 positions matching TRBD1. This CDR3 has 15 amino acids. Germline-derived CDR1 and CDR2 are SGHTA and FQGNSA. V was clipped by 4 bases and J by 7 bases; unmatched bases: 6.

The rearrangement joins TRBV7-9 to TRBJ1-1; TRBD1 matches 11 bases. The CDR3 consists of 14 residues. J was trimmed by 9 bases and V by 4 bases; bases with no gene match: 7. Germline CDR1 is SEHNR and CDR2 is FQNEAQ (reference sequence). CDR3 in amino acids: CASSSRDRGDKAFF. CDR3 nucleotide sequence: TGTGCCAGCAGCTCCCGGGACAGGGGGGACAAAGCTTTCTTT.

The chain has TRBV5-1 and TRBJ2-3; TRBD2 matches 7 bases. The CDR3 sequence is 17 residues long. The V gene's germline CDR1 is SGHRS and CDR2 YFSETQ. The ends lost 0 bases at V and 5 bases at J; junction bases unmatched: 12. For the CDR3, the DNA is TGCGCCAGCAGCTTGGCCCGTCTGGGGGAGGGCCAAGATACGCAGTATTTT. Its translation: CASSLARLGEGQDTQYF.

This clone was seen once. The chain employs TRBV2 and TRBJ2-3, with 7 bases matching TRBD1. The CDR3 runs 15 residues. Germline loops: CDR1 SNHLY, CDR2 FYNNEI. V was clipped by 6 bases and J by 4 bases; unmatched bases: 10. CDR3 sequence (DNA): TGTGCCAGCAGAGCCCCGGGACAGAGACCAGATACGCAGTATTTT. This encodes CASRAPGQRPDTQYF.

This clone was recorded a few times. The genes are TRBV7-8 and TRBJ2-2; D remains ambiguous. V was cut by 3 bases and J by 1 base, with 3 bases left in between. The germline CDR1 and CDR2 sequences are SGHVS and FQNEAQ. The CDR3 extends over 13 amino acids. As DNA, the CDR3 is TGTGCCAGCAGCTTTAAGAACACCGGGGAGCTGTTTTTT. It codes for CASSFKNTGELFF.

In this sample, this clone turned up once. The chain combines TRBV18 with TRBJ1-3, with 10 positions matching TRBD1. Germline CDR1 KGHSH, CDR2 LQKENI. The trim removed 5 bases at V and 4 bases at J, leaving 8 bases unmatched. The CDR3 runs to 16 residues. In DNA, the CDR3 is TGTGCCAGCTCATCAAAGCGACAGGGGGCGGGAAACACCATATATTTT. Residues: CASSSKRQGAGNTIYF.

The rearrangement joins TRBV27 to TRBJ1-2; 9 bases match TRBD1. Germline trimming cut 7 bases from V and 8 bases from J; bases unmatched to any gene: 8. The CDR3 is 13 amino acids. From germline, CDR1 is MNHEY and CDR2 SMNVEV (reference sequence). The CDR3 loop reads CASTRTGAGGYTF. In nucleotides, the CDR3 is TGTGCCAGCACCCGGACAGGGGCCGGGGGCTACACCTTC.

V and J are TRBV7-2 and TRBJ1-3; D is perhaps TRBD1 (6 bases). The V end lost 1 base, the J end lost 3 bases, and 16 bases lay between the germline ends. The CDR3 covers 17 residues. CDR1 and CDR2 (germline): SGHTA, FQGNSA. The CDR3 is CASSLDSGGAFGNTIYF. CDR3 coding DNA: TGTGCCAGCAGCTTAGACTCGGGGGGCGCTTTTGGAAACACCATATATTTT.

The CDR3 DNA is TGTGCCAGCAGCACAAAAGGGAGCTCCTACAATGAGCAGTTCTTC. Translation: CASSTKGSSYNEQFF. The gene calls are TRBV5-4 and TRBJ2-1, with D tentatively TRBD2 (5 bases). Per germline, CDR1 SGHNT and CDR2 YYREEE (reference sequence). V was pared by 4 bases and J by 0 bases, with 11 bases between. The CDR3 is made up of 15 amino acids.

The chain is built from TRBV5-4 and TRBJ2-7; 9 bases map to TRBD2. The CDR3 loop spans 15 amino acids. With 4 bases clipped from V and 5 bases from J, the junction kept 10 bases outside the gene matches. Germline V CDR1 and CDR2: SGHNT, YYREEE (reference sequence). This CDR3 reads CASSPPTSGLNEQYF. The CDR3 bases are TGTGCCAGCAGCCCCCCCACTAGCGGGCTGAACGAGCAGTACTTC.

V gene TRBV4-3 combines with J gene TRBJ1-1, with D unresolved. Trimming stripped 0 bases from V and 6 bases from J, with 11 bases between. CDR1 is LGHNA, CDR2 YSLEER, per germline. The CDR3 runs to 14 residues. CDR3 DNA sequence: TGCGCCAGCAGCCAAGATCTTTCAGGTCCTGAAGCTTTCTTT. Protein: CASSQDLSGPEAFF.

This clone showed up just once. CDR3: CASSFIPPTDTQYF. CDR3 nucleotide sequence: TGTGCCAGCAGCTTTATCCCCCCCACAGATACGCAGTATTTT. This sequence joins TRBV11-2 and TRBJ2-3; the D is unclear. The germline V gene has CDR1 SGHAT and CDR2 FQNNGV. The CDR3 has 14 residues. V lost 3 bases, J lost 2 bases, and 9 bases lay in between.

V usage is TRBV6-1 and J usage is TRBJ2-5; 9 bases fit TRBD2. V lost 7 bases, J lost 0 bases, and 6 bases stayed unmatched. Germline V gives CDR1 MNHNS, CDR2 SASEGT. This CDR3 contains 15 residues. The CDR3 DNA reads TGTGCCAGCAACCGACTAGCGGTGTACCAAGAGACCCAGTACTTC. As protein: CASNRLAVYQETQYF.

The chain links TRBV4-3 to TRBJ1-6; D remains unclear. V dropped 1 base and J dropped 6 bases, with 7 bases sitting between them. This CDR3 has 14 amino acids. Germline V gives CDR1 LGHNA, CDR2 YSLEER. The CDR3 sequence: CASSQGSGNSPLHF. The DNA of the CDR3 is TGCGCCAGCAGCCAAGGTTCGGGTAATTCACCCCTCCACTTT.

The chain combines TRBV7-2 with TRBJ2-1; tentative D call: TRBD2 (5 bases). The CDR3 runs to 11 residues. V shed 4 bases and J shed 9 bases, with 7 bases lying between them. CDR1 is SGHTA, CDR2 FQGNSA, per germline. The CDR3 protein is CASSWRIEQFF. In DNA form, the CDR3 reads TGTGCCAGCAGCTGGAGGATTGAGCAGTTCTTC. Based on the CDR3 plus reference TRBV7-2 and TRBJ2-1, the full variable domain is GAGVSQSPSNKVTEKGKDVELRCDPISGHTALYWYRQSLGQGLEFLIYFQGNSAPDKSGLPSDRFSAERTGGSVSTLTIQRTQQEDSAVYLCASSWRIEQFFGPGTRLTVL.

The rearrangement joins TRBV5-6 to TRBJ2-3, with TRBD2 matching 9 bases. This CDR3 is built from 17 residues. The V segment lost 4 bases and the J segment 2 bases; nucleotides outside the gene matches: 11. The germline V gene encodes CDR1 SGHDT and CDR2 YYEEEE. In DNA form, the CDR3 reads TGTGCCAGCAGCCTCCGTGGAGCGGGAGGATCCACAGATACGCAGTATTTT. It specifies CASSLRGAGGSTDTQYF.

The chain links TRBV6-6 to TRBJ2-1; 8 positions match TRBD2. The CDR3 extends over 16 amino acids. J gave up 5 bases and V 2 bases, and 8 bases lay outside the gene matches. In germline, CDR1 is MNHNY, CDR2 SVGAGI (reference sequence). The CDR3 reads CASSYPGAGEDNEQFF. CDR3 DNA sequence: TGTGCCAGCAGTTACCCGGGAGCGGGGGAAGACAATGAGCAGTTCTTC.

The rearrangement links TRBV11-2 to TRBJ2-7; D is ambiguous. The V gene's germline CDR1 is SGHAT and CDR2 FQNNGV. CDR3 size: 11 residues. V was shortened by 1 base and J by 5 bases, with 3 bases between the two germline ends. The CDR3 here is CASSLGHEQYF. CDR3 in DNA: TGTGCCAGCAGCTTAGGGCACGAGCAGTACTTC.

The rearrangement uses TRBV7-9 and TRBJ1-1; a possible D gene is TRBD1 (6 bases). The CDR3 totals 16 residues. Trimming cost V 4 bases and J 4 bases, with 19 bases left between them. The V gene's germline CDR1 is SEHNR and CDR2 FQNEAQ (reference sequence). For the CDR3, the DNA is TGTGCCAGCAGCTATAAACCCCGGGACATTACCACTGAAGCTTTCTTT. This gives the protein CASSYKPRDITTEAFF.

The chain has TRBV29-1 and TRBJ1-1, with D possibly being TRBD1 (6 bases). The CDR3 spans 15 residues. V was cut by 6 bases and J by 1 base, with 18 bases left in between. Germline V lookup: CDR1 SQVTM, CDR2 ANQGSEA. The CDR3 nucleotides are TGCAGCGTCGTAAGGTCCGGGACACAGAACACTGAAGCTTTCTTT. It is translated as CSVVRSGTQNTEAFF.

There are a few counts of this clone. The chain employs TRBV4-1 and TRBJ2-1; 7 bases line up with TRBD2. CDR1 MGHRA and CDR2 YSYEKL come from the germline V gene. V was pared by 1 base and J by 3 bases, with 6 bases of the junction left unmatched. The CDR3 runs 16 residues. This CDR3 reads CASSQGWAGVYNEQFF. Written as DNA, the CDR3 is TGCGCCAGCAGCCAAGGGTGGGCGGGGGTCTACAATGAGCAGTTCTTC.

The chain links TRBV2 to TRBJ2-7; TRBD1 agrees at 9 bases. After removal of 6 bases from V and 5 bases from J, the junction contained 2 bases not matched to a gene. The CDR3 covers 12 residues. The germline V gene encodes CDR1 SNHLY and CDR2 FYNNEI. CDR3 sequence reads: CASSGTGNEQYF. The CDR3 DNA reads as TGTGCCAGCAGCGGGACAGGGAACGAGCAGTACTTC.